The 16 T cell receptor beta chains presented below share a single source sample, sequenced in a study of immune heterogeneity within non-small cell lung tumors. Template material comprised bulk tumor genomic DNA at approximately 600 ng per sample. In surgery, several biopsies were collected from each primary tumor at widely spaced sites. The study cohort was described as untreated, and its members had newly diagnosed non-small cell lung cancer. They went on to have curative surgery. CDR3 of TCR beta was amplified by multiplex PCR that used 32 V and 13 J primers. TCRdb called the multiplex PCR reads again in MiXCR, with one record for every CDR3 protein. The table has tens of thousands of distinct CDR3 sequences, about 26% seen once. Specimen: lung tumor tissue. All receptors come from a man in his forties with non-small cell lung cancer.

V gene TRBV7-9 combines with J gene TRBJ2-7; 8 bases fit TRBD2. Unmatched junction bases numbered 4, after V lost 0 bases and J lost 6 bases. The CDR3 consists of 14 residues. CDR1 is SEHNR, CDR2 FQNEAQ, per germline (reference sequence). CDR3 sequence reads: CASSLAAGGCEQYF. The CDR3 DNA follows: TGTGCCAGCAGCTTAGCGGCGGGAGGCTGCGAGCAGTACTTC. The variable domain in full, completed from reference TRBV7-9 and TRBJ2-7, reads DTGVSQNPRHKITKRGQNVTFRCDPISEHNRLYWYRQTLGQGPEFLTYFQNEAQLEKSRLLSDRFSAERPKGSFSTLEIQRTEQGDSAMYLCASSLAAGGCEQYFGPGTRLTVT.

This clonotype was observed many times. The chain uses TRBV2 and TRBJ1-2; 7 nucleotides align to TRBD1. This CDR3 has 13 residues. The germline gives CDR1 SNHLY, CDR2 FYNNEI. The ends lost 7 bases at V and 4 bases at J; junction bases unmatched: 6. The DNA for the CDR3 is TGTGCCAGCAACAGGGGCCCCGCCTATGGCTACACCTTC. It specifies CASNRGPAYGYTF. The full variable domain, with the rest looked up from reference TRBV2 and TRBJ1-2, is EPEVTQTPSHQVTQMGQEVILRCVPISNHLYFYWYRQILGQKVEFLVSFYNNEISEKSEIFDDQFSVERPDGSNFTLKIRSTKLEDSAMYFCASNRGPAYGYTFGSGTRLTVV.

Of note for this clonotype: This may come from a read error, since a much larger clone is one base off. The CDR3, as DNA: TGTGCCGGCAGCCTCGATAGAAGCGGGAGTATGTTCTTC. Protein: CAGSLDRSGSMFF. The chain uses TRBV7-2 and TRBJ2-1, with 8 nucleotides matching TRBD2. Germline V gene lookup returns CDR1 SGHTA and CDR2 FQGNSA. This CDR3 is 13 amino acids long.

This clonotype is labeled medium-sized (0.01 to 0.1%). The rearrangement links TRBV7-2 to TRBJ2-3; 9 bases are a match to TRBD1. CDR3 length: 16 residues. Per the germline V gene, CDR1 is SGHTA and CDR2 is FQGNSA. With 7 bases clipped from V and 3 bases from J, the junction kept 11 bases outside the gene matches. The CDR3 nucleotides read TGTGCCAGCACCCTTCCTGGGACAGGGAATACAGATACGCAGTATTTT. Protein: CASTLPGTGNTDTQYF.

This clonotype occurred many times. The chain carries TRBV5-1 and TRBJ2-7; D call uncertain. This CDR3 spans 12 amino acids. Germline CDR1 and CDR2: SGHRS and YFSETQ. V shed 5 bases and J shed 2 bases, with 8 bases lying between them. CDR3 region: CASRGLTYEQYF. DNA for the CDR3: TGCGCCAGCAGGGGGTTAACCTACGAGCAGTACTTC.

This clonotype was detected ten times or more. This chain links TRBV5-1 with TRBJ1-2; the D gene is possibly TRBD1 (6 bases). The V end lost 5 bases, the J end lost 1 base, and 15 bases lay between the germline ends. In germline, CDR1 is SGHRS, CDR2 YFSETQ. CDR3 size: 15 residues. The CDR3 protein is CASSDRSPFNYGYTF. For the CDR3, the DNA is TGCGCCAGCAGTGACAGGAGCCCTTTTAACTATGGCTACACCTTC.

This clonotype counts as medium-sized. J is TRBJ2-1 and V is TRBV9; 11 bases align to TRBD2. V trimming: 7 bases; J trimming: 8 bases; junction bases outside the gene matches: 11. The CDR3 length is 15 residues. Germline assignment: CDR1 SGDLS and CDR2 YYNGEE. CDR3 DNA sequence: TGTGCCAGCGCCCCTTCAGGGACTAGCGGCGATGAGCAGTTCTTC. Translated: CASAPSGTSGDEQFF.

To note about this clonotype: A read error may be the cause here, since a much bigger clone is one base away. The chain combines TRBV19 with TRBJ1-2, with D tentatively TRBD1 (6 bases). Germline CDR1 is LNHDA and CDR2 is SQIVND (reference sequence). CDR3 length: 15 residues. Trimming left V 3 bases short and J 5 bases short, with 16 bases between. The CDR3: CASSMRARTAYGYTF. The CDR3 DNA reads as TGTGCCAGTAGTATGAGAGCAAGGACAGCTTATGGCTACACCTTC.

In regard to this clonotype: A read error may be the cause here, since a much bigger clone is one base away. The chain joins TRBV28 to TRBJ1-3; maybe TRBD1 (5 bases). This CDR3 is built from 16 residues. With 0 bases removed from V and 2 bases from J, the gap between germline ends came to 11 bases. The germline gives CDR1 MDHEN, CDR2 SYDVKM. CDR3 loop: CASSLWGRGPGNTIYF. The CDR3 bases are TGTGCCAGCAGTTTATGGGGTCGGGGCCCTGGAAACACCATATATTTT.

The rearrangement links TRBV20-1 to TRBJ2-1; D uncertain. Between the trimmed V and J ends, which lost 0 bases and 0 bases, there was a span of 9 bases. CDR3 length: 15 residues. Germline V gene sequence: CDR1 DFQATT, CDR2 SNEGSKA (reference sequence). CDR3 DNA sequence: TGCAGTGCTAGAGATCCCAGTGGCTCCTACAATGAGCAGTTCTTC. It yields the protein CSARDPSGSYNEQFF.

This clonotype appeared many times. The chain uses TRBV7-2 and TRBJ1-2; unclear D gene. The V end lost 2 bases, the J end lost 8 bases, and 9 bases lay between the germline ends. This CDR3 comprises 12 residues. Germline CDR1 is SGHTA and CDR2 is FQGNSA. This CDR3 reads CASSLYWGGYTF. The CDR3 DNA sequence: TGTGCCAGCAGCTTATATTGGGGAGGCTACACCTTC.

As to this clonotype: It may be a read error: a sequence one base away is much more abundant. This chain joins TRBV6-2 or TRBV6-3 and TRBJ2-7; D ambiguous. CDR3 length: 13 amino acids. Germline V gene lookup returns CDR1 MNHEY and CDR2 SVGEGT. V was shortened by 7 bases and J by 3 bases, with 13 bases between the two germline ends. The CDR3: CASTGEADYEQYF. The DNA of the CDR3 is TGTGCCAGCACTGGCGAGGCAGACTACGAGCAGTACTTC.

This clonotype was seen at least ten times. CDR3 sequence: CASSSIQGSLTNEQFF. The CDR3 nucleotides read TGTGCCAGCAGCTCCATACAGGGGTCGCTGACCAATGAGCAGTTCTTC. The rearrangement uses TRBV7-3 and TRBJ2-1, with 7 bases identical to TRBD1. Germline values: CDR1 SGHTA, CDR2 FQGTGA. This CDR3 has 16 residues. With 4 bases clipped from V and 6 bases from J, the junction kept 12 bases outside the gene matches.

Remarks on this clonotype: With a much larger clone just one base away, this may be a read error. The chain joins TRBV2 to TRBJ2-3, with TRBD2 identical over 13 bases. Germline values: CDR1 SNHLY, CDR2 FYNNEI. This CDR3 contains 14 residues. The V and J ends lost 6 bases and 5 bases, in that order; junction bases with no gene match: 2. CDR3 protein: CASRLAGGRDTQYF. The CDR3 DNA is TGTGCCAGCAGACTAGCGGGAGGGAGAGATACGCAGTATTTT.

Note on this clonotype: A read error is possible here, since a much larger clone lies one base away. The CDR3 loop reads CASSTRGNWNTEAFF. The CDR3 DNA reads as TGTGCCAGCAGCACTAGGGGGAACTGGAACACTGAAGCTTTCTTT. This chain links TRBV11-3 with TRBJ1-1; possible D gene TRBD1, 6 bases. The germline V and J ends were trimmed by 5 bases and 1 base, with 14 bases remaining between them. Germline CDR1 SGHNT, CDR2 YENEEA. The CDR3 loop spans 15 amino acids.

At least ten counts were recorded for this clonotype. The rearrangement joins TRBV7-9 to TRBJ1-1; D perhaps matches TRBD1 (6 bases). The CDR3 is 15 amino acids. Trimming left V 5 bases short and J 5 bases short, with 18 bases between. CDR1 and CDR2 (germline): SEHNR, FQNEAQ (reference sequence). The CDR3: CASSPPWGAQTEAFF. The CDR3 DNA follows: TGTGCCAGCAGCCCCCCTTGGGGGGCACAAACTGAAGCTTTCTTT.